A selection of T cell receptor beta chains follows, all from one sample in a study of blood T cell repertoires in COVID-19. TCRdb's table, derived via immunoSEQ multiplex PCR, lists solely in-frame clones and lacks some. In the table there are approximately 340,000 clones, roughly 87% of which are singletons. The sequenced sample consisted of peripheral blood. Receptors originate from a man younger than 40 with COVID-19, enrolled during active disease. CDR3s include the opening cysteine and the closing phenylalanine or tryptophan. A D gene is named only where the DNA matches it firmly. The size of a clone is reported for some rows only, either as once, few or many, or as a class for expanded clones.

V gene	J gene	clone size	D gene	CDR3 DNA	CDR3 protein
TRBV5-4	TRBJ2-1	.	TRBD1	TGTGCCAGCAGTCCTCGAGCTGGACAGGGGATGATGGGCAATTACAATGAGCAGTTCTTC	CASSPRAGQGMMGNYNEQFF
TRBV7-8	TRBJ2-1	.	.	TGTGCCAGCAGCTTATCTGTCGGGACCTACAATGAGCAGTTCTTC	CASSLSVGTYNEQFF
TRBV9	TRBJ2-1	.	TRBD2	TGTGCCAGCAGTCGAGCGGGGAGCTCCTACAATGAGCAGTTCTTC	CASSRAGSSYNEQFF
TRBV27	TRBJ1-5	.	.	TGTGCCAGCAGTTTATCGATGGCAGGGGAAAGTCGGCAGCCCCAGCATTTT	CASSLSMAGESRQPQHF
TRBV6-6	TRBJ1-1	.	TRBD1	TGTGCCAGCAGCAGGGACAGGGGCACTGAAGCTTTCTTT	CASSRDRGTEAFF
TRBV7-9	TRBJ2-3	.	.	TGTGCCAGCAGCTTAGCCCGCCCGAGTCCCACAGATACGCAGTATTTT	CASSLARPSPTDTQYF
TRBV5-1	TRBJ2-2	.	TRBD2	TGCGCCAGCAGCTTGGACCTAGCGGGTCCAAACACCGGGGAGCTGTTTTTT	CASSLDLAGPNTGELFF
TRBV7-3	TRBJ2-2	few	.	TGTGCCAGCAGCTTATCGAACGCGGCGAACACCGGGGAGCTGTTTTTT	CASSLSNAANTGELFF
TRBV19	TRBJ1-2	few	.	TGTGCCAGCGCAAAGCCAGGGAACTATGGCTACACCTTC	CASAKPGNYGYTF
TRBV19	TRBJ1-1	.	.	TGTGCCAGTAGTTCCCCCCTTTTGTCCCCTGAAGCTTTCTTT	CASSSPLLSPEAFF
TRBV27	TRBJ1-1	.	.	TGTGCCAGCAGTTTATCCAGAAACACTGAAGCTTTCTTT	CASSLSRNTEAFF
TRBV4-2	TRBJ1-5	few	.	TGTGCCAGCAGCCCGGAATGGATCGGGGGAAATCAGCCCCAGCATTTT	CASSPEWIGGNQPQHF
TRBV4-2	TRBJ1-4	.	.	TGTGCCAGCAGCCGAGCGGGGACGTATGAGGAAAAACTGTTTTTT	CASSRAGTYEEKLFF
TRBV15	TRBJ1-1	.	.	TGTGCCACCAGCAGGATACTCTCCACTGAAGCTTTCTTT	CATSRILSTEAFF
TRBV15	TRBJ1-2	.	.	TGTGCCACTTCCAGTGAAAGCTATGGCTACACCTTC	CATSSESYGYTF
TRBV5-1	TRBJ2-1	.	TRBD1	TGCGCCAGCAGCGATGGACAGGGGTTGAATGAGCAGTTCTTC	CASSDGQGLNEQFF
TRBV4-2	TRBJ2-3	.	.	TGTGCCAGCAGCCAAGAAGTCGGGAGACCCCTCACAGATACGCAGTATTTT	CASSQEVGRPLTDTQYF
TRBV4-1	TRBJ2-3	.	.	TGCGCCAGCAGCCAAGAGAGGCAGGGCCCTAGCACAGATACGCAGTATTTT	CASSQERQGPSTDTQYF
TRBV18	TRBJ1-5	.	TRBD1	TGTGCCAGCTCATCCGGGACAGGGGTAGATCAGCCCCAGCATTTT	CASSSGTGVDQPQHF
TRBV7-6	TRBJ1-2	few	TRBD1	TGTGCCAGCAGCTTAGCGCCAGGGGGCGGCTACACCTTC	CASSLAPGGGYTF
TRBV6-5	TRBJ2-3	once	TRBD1	TGTGCCAGCAGTTACTCGAGGACAGGGGGCACAGATACGCAGTATTTT	CASSYSRTGGTDTQYF
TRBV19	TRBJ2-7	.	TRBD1	TGTGCCAGTAGTGCCGGGACAGGGGGCAAATACGAGCAGTACTTC	CASSAGTGGKYEQYF
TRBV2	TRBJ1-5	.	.	TGTGCCAGCAGTGCCAGGAGGAATCAGCCCCAGCATTTT	CASSARRNQPQHF
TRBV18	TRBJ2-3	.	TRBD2	TGTGCCAGCTCCGGGACTAGCGGGGGCGCAGATACGCAGTATTTT	CASSGTSGGADTQYF
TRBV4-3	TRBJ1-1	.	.	TGCGCCAGCAGCCTGGACATCATGAACACTGAAGCTTTCTTT	CASSLDIMNTEAFF
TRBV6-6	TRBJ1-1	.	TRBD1	TGTGCCAGCAGCCACAATGCCGGGACAGGCGTTAGTGGTGGGAAGGCTGAAGCTTTCTTT	CASSHNAGTGVSGGKAEAFF
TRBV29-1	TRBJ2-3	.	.	TGCAGCGTTGAAGATACCGGAGCAGATACGCAGTATTTT	CSVEDTGADTQYF
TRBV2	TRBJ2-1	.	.	TGTGCCAGCAGTGGGGGCCTCAGTTCCAATGAGCAGTTCTTC	CASSGGLSSNEQFF
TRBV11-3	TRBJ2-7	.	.	TGTGCCAGCAGCTTGCGCGGGTCCTACGAGCAGTACTTC	CASSLRGSYEQYF
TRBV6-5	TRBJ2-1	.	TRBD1	TGTGCCAGCAGTCCAGGGACAGCATACAATGAGCAGTTCTTC	CASSPGTAYNEQFF
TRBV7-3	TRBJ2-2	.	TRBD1	TGTGCCAGCAGCTTAAGAGGGGGCTACACCGGGGAGCTGTTTTTT	CASSLRGGYTGELFF
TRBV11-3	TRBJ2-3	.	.	TGTGCCAGCAGCTCGTTTAACACAGATACGCAGTATTTT	CASSSFNTDTQYF
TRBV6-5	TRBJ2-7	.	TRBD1	TGTGCCAGCAGTTACTCAAGGACAGGGATCTACGAGCAGTACTTC	CASSYSRTGIYEQYF
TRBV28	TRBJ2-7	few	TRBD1	TGTGCCAGCAGTTGGGACAGGAACTCCTACGAGCAGTACTTC	CASSWDRNSYEQYF
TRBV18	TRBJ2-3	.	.	TGTGCCAGCTCTGGACTCCAATCAGATACGCAGTATTTT	CASSGLQSDTQYF
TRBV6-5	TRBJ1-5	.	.	TGTGCCAGCGAATTCAGGGGCCCCCTCCAGCCCCAGCATTTT	CASEFRGPLQPQHF
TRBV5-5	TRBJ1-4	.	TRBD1	TGTGCCAGCAGCTCGGGGACAGGGGTCACTAATGAAAAACTGTTTTTT	CASSSGTGVTNEKLFF
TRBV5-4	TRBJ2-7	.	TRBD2	TGTGCTAGCAGCCCCTTAGCGGGAGGCGTCTACGAGCAGTACTTC	CASSPLAGGVYEQYF
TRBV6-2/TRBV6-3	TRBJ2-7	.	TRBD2	TGTGCCAGCAGCCGTTTACTAGCGGGAGGAGCCTACGAGCAGTACTTC	CASSRLLAGGAYEQYF
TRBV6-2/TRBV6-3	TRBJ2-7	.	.	TGTGCCAGCAGCTCCGAGGACAGTTACGAGCAGTACTTC	CASSSEDSYEQYF
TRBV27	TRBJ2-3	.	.	TGTGCCAGCAGTTTATTTGGGGCGGGACGACCTGACAGGGGCACAGATACGCAGTATTTT	CASSLFGAGRPDRGTDTQYF